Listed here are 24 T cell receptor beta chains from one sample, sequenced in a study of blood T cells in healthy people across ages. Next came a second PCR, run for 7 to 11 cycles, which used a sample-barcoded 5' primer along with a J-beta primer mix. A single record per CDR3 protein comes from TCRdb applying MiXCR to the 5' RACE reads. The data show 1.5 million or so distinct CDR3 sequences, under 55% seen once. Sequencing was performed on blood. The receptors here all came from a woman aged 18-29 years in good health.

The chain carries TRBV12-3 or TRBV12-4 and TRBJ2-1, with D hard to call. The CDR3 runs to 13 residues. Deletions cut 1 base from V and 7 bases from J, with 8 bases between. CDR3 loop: CASSLVGRNEQFF. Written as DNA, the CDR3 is TGTGCCAGCAGTTTAGTCGGCCGGAATGAGCAGTTCTTC.

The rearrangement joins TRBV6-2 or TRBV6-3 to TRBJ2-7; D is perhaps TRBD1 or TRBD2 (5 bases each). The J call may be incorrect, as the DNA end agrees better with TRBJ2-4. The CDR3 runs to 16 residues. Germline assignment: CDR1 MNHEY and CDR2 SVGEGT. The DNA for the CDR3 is TGTGCCAGCAGTTACTCGATTGGGACCGCCAAAAACATTCAGTACTTC. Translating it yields CASSYSIGTAKNIQYF.

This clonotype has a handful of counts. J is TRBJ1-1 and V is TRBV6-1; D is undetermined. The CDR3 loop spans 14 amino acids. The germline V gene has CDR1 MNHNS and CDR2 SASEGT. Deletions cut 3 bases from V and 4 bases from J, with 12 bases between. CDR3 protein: CASSDRVVATEAFF. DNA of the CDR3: TGTGCCAGCAGTGATAGGGTGGTGGCCACTGAAGCTTTCTTT.

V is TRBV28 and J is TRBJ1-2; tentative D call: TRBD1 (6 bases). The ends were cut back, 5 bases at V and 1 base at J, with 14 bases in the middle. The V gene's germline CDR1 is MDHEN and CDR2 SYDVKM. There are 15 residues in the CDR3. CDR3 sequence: CASSGPGQNNYGYTF. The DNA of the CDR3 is TGTGCCAGCAGTGGACCAGGACAGAATAACTATGGCTACACCTTC.

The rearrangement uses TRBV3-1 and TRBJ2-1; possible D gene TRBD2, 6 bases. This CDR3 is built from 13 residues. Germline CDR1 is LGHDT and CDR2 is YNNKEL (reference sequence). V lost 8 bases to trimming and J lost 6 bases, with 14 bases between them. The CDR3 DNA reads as TGTGCCAGCCGTCCCCCGGGGGTCAATGAGCAGTTCTTC. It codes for CASRPPGVNEQFF.

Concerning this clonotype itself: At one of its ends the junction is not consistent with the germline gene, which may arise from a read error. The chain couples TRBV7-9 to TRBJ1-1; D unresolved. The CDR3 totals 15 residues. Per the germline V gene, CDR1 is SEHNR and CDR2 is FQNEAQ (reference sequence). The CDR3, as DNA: TGTGCCAGCAGCCCACCGGACTTAATGAACGCTGAAGCTTTCTTT. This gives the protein CASSPPDLMNAEAFF.

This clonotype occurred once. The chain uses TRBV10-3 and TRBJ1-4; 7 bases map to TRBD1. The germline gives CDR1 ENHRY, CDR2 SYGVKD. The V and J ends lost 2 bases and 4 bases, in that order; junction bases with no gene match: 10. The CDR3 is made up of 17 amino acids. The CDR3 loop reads CAISEREPGQLNEKLFF. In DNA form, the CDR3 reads TGTGCCATCAGTGAGCGGGAACCGGGACAGCTTAATGAAAAACTGTTTTTT.

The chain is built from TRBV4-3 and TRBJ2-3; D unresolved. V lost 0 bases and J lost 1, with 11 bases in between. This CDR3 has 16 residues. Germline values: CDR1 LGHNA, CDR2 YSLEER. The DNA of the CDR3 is TGCGCCAGCAGCCAAGATCTAGGGTTCCGCACAGATACGCAGTATTTT. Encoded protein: CASSQDLGFRTDTQYF.

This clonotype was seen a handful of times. As DNA, the CDR3 is TGTGCCACCAGCAGTGGGCGTGTCGGGGACTACAATGAGCAGTTCTTC. Its protein is CATSSGRVGDYNEQFF. This rearrangement joins TRBV15 to TRBJ2-1; D may be TRBD2 (5 bases). The CDR3 covers 16 residues. V was pared by 3 bases and J by 3 bases, with 15 bases between. Germline CDR1 is LNHNV and CDR2 is YYDKDF (reference sequence).

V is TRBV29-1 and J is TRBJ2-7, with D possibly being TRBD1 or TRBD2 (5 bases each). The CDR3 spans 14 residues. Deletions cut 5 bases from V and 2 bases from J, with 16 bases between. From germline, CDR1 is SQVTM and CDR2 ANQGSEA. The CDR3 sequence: CSVRIGTEAYEQYF. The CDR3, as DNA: TGCAGCGTTCGTATTGGGACGGAGGCCTACGAGCAGTACTTC.

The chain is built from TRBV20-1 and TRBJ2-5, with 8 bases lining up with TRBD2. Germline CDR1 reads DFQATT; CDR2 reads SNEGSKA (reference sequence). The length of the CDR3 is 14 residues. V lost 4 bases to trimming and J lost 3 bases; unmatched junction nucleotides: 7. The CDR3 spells CSATKGLVEETQYF. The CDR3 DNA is TGCAGTGCTACCAAGGGACTAGTTGAAGAGACCCAGTACTTC.

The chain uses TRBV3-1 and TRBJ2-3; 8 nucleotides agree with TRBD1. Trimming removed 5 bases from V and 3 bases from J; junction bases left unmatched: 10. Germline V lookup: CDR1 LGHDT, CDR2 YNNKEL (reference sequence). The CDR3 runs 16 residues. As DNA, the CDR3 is TGTGCCAGCAGCTCCCGGACAGGGTCATGGACAGATACGCAGTATTTT. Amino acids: CASSSRTGSWTDTQYF.

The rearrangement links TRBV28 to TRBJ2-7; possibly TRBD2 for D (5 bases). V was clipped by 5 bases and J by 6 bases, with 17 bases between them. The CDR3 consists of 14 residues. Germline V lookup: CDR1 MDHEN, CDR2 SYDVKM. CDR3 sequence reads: CASSQGSSLGEQYF. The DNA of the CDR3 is TGTGCCAGCAGTCAAGGGAGTTCCCTGGGCGAGCAGTACTTC.

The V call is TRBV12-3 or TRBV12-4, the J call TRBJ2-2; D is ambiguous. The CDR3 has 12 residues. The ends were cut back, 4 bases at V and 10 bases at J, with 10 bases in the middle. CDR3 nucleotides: TGTGCCAGCAGTTCTTATATAAAGGAGCTGTTTTTT. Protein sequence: CASSSYIKELFF.

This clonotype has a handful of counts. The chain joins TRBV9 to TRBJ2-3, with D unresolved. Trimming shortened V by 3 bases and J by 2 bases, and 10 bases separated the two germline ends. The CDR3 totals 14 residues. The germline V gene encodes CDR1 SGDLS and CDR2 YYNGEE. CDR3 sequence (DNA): TGTGCCAGCAGCGGCAGAGACACCACAGATACGCAGTATTTT. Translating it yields CASSGRDTTDTQYF.

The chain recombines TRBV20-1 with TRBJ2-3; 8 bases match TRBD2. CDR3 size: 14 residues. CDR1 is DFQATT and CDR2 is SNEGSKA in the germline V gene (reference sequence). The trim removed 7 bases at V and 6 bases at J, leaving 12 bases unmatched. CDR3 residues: CSVPLAEGMDTQYF. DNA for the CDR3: TGCAGTGTTCCACTAGCGGAGGGGATGGATACGCAGTATTTT.

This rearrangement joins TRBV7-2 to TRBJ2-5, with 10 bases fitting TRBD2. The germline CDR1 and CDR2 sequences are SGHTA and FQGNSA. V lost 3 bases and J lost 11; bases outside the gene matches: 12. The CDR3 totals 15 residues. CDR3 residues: CASSFDSGGLNEQYF. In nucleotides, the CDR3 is TGTGCCAGCAGCTTTGATAGCGGGGGGCTAAATGAGCAGTACTTC.

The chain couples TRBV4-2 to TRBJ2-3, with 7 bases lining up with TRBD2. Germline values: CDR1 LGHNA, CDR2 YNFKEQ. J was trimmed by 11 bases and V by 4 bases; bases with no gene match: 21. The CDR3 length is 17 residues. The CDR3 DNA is TGTGCCAGCAGCCCCTCTGGGAGGGGAGCCGTATCCTACGAGCAGTATTTT. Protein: CASSPSGRGAVSYEQYF.

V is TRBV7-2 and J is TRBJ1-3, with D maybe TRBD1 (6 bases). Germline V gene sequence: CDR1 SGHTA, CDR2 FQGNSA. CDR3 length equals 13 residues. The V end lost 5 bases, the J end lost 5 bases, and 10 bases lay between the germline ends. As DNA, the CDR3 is TGTGCCAGCAGCGTACAGGGCCGAAACACCATATATTTT. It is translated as CASSVQGRNTIYF. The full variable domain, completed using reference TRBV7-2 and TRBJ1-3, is GAGVSQSPSNKVTEKGKDVELRCDPISGHTALYWYRQSLGQGLEFLIYFQGNSAPDKSGLPSDRFSAERTGGSVSTLTIQRTQQEDSAVYLCASSVQGRNTIYFGEGSWLTVV.

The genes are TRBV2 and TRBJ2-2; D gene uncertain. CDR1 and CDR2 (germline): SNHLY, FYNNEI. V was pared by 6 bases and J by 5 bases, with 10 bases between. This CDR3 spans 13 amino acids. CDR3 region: CASRVYGTGELFF. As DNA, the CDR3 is TGTGCCAGCAGGGTATACGGGACCGGGGAGCTGTTTTTT.

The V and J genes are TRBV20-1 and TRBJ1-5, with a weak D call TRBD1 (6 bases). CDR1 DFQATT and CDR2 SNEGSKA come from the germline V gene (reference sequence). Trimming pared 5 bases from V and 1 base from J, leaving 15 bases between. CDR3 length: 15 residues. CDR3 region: CSAPDRIRSNQPQHF. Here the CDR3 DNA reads TGCAGTGCTCCCGACAGGATTAGGAGCAATCAGCCCCAGCATTTT.

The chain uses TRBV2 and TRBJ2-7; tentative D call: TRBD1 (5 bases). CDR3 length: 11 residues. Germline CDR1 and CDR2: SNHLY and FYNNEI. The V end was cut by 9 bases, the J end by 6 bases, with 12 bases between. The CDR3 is CARDSPAEQYF. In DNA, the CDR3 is TGTGCCAGAGACAGTCCCGCCGAGCAGTACTTC.

The chain's CDR3 is CSADRGGSPLHF. CDR3 nucleotide sequence: TGCAGTGCGGACAGGGGTGGCTCACCCCTCCACTTT. The J gene is TRBJ1-6, the V gene TRBV20-1, with TRBD1 matching over 9 bases. V gave up 6 bases and J gave up 10 bases; unmatched junction bases: 4. The CDR3 covers 12 residues. CDR1 DFQATT and CDR2 SNEGSKA come from the germline V gene (reference sequence).

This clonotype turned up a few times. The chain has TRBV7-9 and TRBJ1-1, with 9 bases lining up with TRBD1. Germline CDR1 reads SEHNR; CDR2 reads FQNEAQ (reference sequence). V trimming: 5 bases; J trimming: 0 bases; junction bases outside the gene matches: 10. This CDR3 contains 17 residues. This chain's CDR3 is CASSARTGGPMNTEAFF. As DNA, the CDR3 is TGTGCCAGCAGCGCCAGAACAGGGGGCCCTATGAACACTGAAGCTTTCTTT.